This TCR beta chain was obtained from a study of blood T cell repertoires in COVID-19. Study information: Sample material is recorded as cDNA or gDNA derived from T cells, B-cell-depleted T cells, or PBMCs.

Sequencing used immunoSEQ multiplex PCR; TCRdb keeps in-frame clones, though not all of them. This sample yields 300,000 to 450,000 clones, of which about 89% are seen a single time; less than 3.5% belongs to the top ten. V was clipped by 2 bases and J by 4 bases; unmatched bases: 0. The germline gives CDR1 MNHEY, CDR2 SMNVEV (reference sequence). This CDR3 is 13 amino acids long. The V and J genes are TRBV27 and TRBJ1-2; TRBD1 agrees at 8 bases. The clonotype originates from a woman under 40 with COVID-19, enrolled during active disease. The sequencing input was peripheral blood. This CDR3 reads CASSLTGGYGYTF. The CDR3 nucleotides are TGTGCCAGCAGTTTAACAGGGGGCTATGGCTACACCTTC.